Presented here are 14 T cell receptor beta chains from one specimen sequenced in a study of CD8 T cells in Susac syndrome. Reverse transcription of about 0.5 to 1 ug RNA was performed with random hexamers. A single record per CDR3 protein comes from TCRdb applying MiXCR to the immunoSEQ multiplex PCR reads. The sample includes some 160,000 distinct CDR3 sequences, around 92% seen only once; the top ten take approximately 0.082%. Sequenced material: CD4+ T cells from PBMCs. Receptor source: a human donor in good health.

The J gene is TRBJ2-3, the V gene TRBV5-1, with 13 bases identical to TRBD2. The CDR3 consists of 16 residues. After removal of 4 bases from V and 7 bases from J, the junction contained 9 bases not matched to a gene. Germline V gives CDR1 SGHRS, CDR2 YFSETQ. CDR3 protein: CASSLGTSGDSHTQYF. CDR3 sequence (DNA): TGCGCCAGCAGCCTCGGGACTAGCGGGGATTCCCATACGCAGTATTTT.

The chain uses TRBV10-3 and TRBJ2-1; 9 nucleotides align to TRBD2. J was trimmed by 7 bases and V by 3 bases; bases with no gene match: 7. This CDR3 has 15 residues. Germline CDR1 ENHRY, CDR2 SYGVKD. DNA of the CDR3: TGTGCCATCAGTGATGGCGGGAGGGCCAGAAATGAGCAGTTCTTC. It specifies CAISDGGRARNEQFF.

The genes are TRBV5-1 and TRBJ2-1; no clear D. Germline V gene data show CDR1 as SGHRS and CDR2 as YFSETQ. Trimming stripped 0 bases from V and 0 bases from J, with 7 bases between. This CDR3 is built from 15 residues. CDR3 in DNA: TGCGCCAGCAGCTTGGTCACCGTCTCCTACAATGAGCAGTTCTTC. The encoded protein is CASSLVTVSYNEQFF.

V gene TRBV29-1 combines with J gene TRBJ1-1, with 8 nucleotides matching TRBD1. The CDR3 is made up of 14 amino acids. In germline, CDR1 is SQVTM, CDR2 ANQGSEA. After removal of 6 bases from V and 3 bases from J, the junction contained 9 bases not matched to a gene. The CDR3 DNA is TGCAGCGTGAGCTACAGGGGGAGGGACACTGAAGCTTTCTTT. This translates into CSVSYRGRDTEAFF.

The DNA of the CDR3 is TGTGCCAGTAGTGGAGGACTAGCGGGAAACGAGCAGTACTTC. Its protein product is CASSGGLAGNEQYF. The rearrangement joins TRBV19 to TRBJ2-7; 12 bases are a match to TRBD2. The V segment lost 5 bases and the J segment 5 bases; nucleotides outside the gene matches: 4. The CDR3 loop spans 14 amino acids. CDR1 and CDR2 from the germline V gene are LNHDA and SQIVND (reference sequence).

This clonotype was picked up a small number of times. The V call is TRBV14, the J call TRBJ2-7, with D perhaps matching TRBD1 or TRBD2 (6 bases each). Trimming cost V 6 bases and J 2 bases, with 14 bases left between them. This CDR3 contains 14 residues. The germline gives CDR1 SGHDN, CDR2 FVKESK. CDR3 bases: TGTGCCAGCAGACGGGGGCACGGGGCCTACGAGCAGTACTTC. Amino acid sequence: CASRRGHGAYEQYF.

This chain connects TRBV29-1 to TRBJ1-4, with TRBD1 matching over 7 bases. The CDR3 extends over 14 amino acids. Per germline, CDR1 SQVTM and CDR2 ANQGSEA. Trimming removed 6 bases from V and 7 bases from J; junction bases left unmatched: 11. Written as DNA, the CDR3 is TGCAGCGTGAGGCAGGACAGGTGGGGTGAAAAACTGTTTTTT. It codes for CSVRQDRWGEKLFF.

The rearrangement uses TRBV30 and TRBJ1-5, with TRBD1 matching 7 bases. The V gene's germline CDR1 is GTSNPN and CDR2 SVGIG (reference sequence). J gave up 5 bases and V 3 bases, and 7 bases lay outside the gene matches. This CDR3 has 14 amino acids. The DNA of the CDR3 is TGTGCCTGGAGGCGGGCAGGGGGTGATCAGCCCCAGCATTTT. The encoded protein is CAWRRAGGDQPQHF.

The gene calls are TRBV4-3 and TRBJ2-1; 11 bases fit TRBD2. The CDR3 loop spans 17 amino acids. V gave up 4 bases and J gave up 4 bases; unmatched junction bases: 9. Germline CDR1 and CDR2: LGHNA and YSLEER. This CDR3 is CASSPRTTSGAYNEQFF. The CDR3 DNA reads as TGCGCCAGCAGCCCCCGAACGACTAGCGGGGCATACAATGAGCAGTTCTTC.

The V and J genes are TRBV6-5 and TRBJ2-6, with D perhaps given as TRBD1 or TRBD2 (5 bases each). This CDR3 spans 16 amino acids. CDR1 and CDR2 (germline): MNHEY, SVGAGI. V shed 0 bases and J shed 2 bases, with 8 bases lying between them. The CDR3 spells CASSYSGTPGANVLTF. The CDR3 coding sequence is TGTGCCAGCAGTTACTCAGGGACCCCTGGGGCCAACGTCCTGACTTTC.

The table lists this clonotype with a few counts. The CDR3 protein is CATSDESTDTQYF. CDR3 bases: TGTGCCACCAGCGACGAGAGCACAGATACGCAGTATTTT. V gene TRBV24-1 combines with J gene TRBJ2-3; D not resolved. V was shortened by 7 bases and J by 0 bases, with 7 bases between the two germline ends. Germline values: CDR1 KGHDR, CDR2 SFDVKD. This CDR3 is 13 amino acids long.

The CDR3 sequence: CASSLWAGGNYEQYF. As DNA, the CDR3 is TGTGCCAGCAGTTTATGGGCAGGGGGCAACTACGAGCAGTACTTC. The V call is TRBV28, the J call TRBJ2-7, with TRBD1 matching 8 bases. This CDR3 is 15 amino acids long. The germline V gene has CDR1 MDHEN and CDR2 SYDVKM. After removal of 0 bases from V and 3 bases from J, the junction contained 4 bases not matched to a gene.

The CDR3 sequence is CASSRPGQEKNSGAFF. Written as DNA, the CDR3 is TGTGCCAGCAGTCGTCCGGGACAGGAAAAAAACTCGGGAGCTTTCTTT. The chain carries TRBV6-1 and TRBJ1-1; the match to TRBD1 covers 8 bases. This CDR3 has 16 amino acids. The germline V gene encodes CDR1 MNHNS and CDR2 SASEGT. The V and J ends lost 5 bases and 10 bases, in that order; junction bases with no gene match: 18.

V and J are TRBV9 and TRBJ2-5; D is unclear. This CDR3 has 16 amino acids. Germline V gene data show CDR1 as SGDLS and CDR2 as YYNGEE. The germline V and J ends were trimmed by 0 bases and 1 base, with 13 bases remaining between them. The CDR3 nucleotides are TGTGCCAGCAGCGTAGCTACGTTGGGTGGCCAAGAGACCCAGTACTTC. It encodes CASSVATLGGQETQYF.